This T cell receptor (beta chain) stems from a study of blood T cell repertoires in COVID-19. In the study overall: Acute and convalescent COVID-19 samples came from the United States, Italy and Spain. Sources were T cells, B-cell-depleted T cells, or PBMCs; the material itself was cDNA or gDNA.

The CDR3 has 13 amino acids. Trimming removed 4 bases at V and 10 bases at J, with 16 bases between. From germline, CDR1 is WNHNN and CDR2 SYGVQD (reference sequence). Using immunoSEQ multiplex PCR, the repertoire was profiled, and TCRdb retains in-frame clones only, with some absent. The data contain about 190,000 clones, approximately 91% of them singletons. This sequence joins TRBV10-1 and TRBJ2-5; D might be TRBD2 (7 bases). Sequences were obtained from peripheral blood. This receptor was taken from a man aged 25 to 45 with acute or convalescent COVID-19. This chain's CDR3 is CASSVRRGGDQYF. In DNA form, the CDR3 reads TGCGCCAGCAGTGTCCGACGAGGGGGGGACCAGTACTTC.